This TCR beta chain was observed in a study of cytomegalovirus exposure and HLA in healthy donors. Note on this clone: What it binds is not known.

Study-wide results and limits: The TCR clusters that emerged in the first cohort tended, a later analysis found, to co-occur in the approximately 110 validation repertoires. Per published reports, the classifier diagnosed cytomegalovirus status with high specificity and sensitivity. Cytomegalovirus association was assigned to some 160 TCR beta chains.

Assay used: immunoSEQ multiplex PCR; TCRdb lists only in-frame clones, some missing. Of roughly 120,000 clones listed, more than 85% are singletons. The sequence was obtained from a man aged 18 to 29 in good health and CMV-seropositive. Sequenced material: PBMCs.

Here the CDR3 reads CASSARMAGTGGIEQYF. For the CDR3, the DNA is TGTGCCAGCAGTGCAAGAATGGCCGGGACAGGGGGGATCGAGCAGTACTTC. The V call is TRBV2, the J call TRBJ2-7, with 11 positions matching TRBD1. The CDR3 has 17 amino acids. Germline trimming cut 4 bases from V and 6 bases from J; bases unmatched to any gene: 14. CDR1 and CDR2 from the germline V gene are SNHLY and FYNNEI.